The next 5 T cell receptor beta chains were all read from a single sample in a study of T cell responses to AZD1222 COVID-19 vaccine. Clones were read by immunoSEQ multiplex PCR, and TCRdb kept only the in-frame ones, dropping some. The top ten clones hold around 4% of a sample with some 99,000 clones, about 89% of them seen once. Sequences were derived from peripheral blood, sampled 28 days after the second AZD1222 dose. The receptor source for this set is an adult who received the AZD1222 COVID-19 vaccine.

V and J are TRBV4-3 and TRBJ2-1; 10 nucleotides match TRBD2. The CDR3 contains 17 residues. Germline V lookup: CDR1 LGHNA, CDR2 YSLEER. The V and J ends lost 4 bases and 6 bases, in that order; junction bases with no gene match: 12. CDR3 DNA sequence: TGCGCCAGCAGCCGAAATAGGGCTAGCGGGAGTTTCAATGAGCAGTTCTTC. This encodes CASSRNRASGSFNEQFF.

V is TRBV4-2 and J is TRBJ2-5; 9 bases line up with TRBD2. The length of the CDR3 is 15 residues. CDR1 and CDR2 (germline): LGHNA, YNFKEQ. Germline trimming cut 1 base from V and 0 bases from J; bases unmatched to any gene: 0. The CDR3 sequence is CASSQGLADQETQYF. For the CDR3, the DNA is TGTGCCAGCAGCCAAGGACTAGCGGACCAAGAGACCCAGTACTTC.

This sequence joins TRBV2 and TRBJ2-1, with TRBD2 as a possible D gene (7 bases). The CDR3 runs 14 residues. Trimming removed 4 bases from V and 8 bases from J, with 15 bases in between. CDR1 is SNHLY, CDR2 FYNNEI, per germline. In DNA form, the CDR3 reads TGTGCCAGCAGTGTTAGAGGGGGGGCACATGAGCAGTTCTTC. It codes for CASSVRGGAHEQFF.

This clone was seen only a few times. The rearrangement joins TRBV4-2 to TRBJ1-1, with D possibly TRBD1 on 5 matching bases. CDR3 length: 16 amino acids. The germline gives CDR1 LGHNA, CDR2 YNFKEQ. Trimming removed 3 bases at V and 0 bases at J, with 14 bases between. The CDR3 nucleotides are TGTGCCAGCAGCCACCGGGGGGAGGCTCTGAACACTGAAGCTTTCTTT. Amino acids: CASSHRGEALNTEAFF.

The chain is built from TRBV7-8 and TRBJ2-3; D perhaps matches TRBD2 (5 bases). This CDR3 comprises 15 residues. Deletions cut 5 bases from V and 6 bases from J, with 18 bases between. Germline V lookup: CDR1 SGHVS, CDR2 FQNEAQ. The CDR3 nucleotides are TGTGCCAGCAGCCCCGGCCCCGAGGGCTCGGATACGCAGTATTTT. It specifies CASSPGPEGSDTQYF.